The 17 T cell receptor beta chains reported below all come from one sample, sequenced in a study of blood T cell repertoires in COVID-19. Only in-frame clones appear in the TCRdb table, and some are missing; sequencing was by immunoSEQ multiplex PCR. The top ten hold 16% of the sample, which has about 120,000 clones, around 79% seen once. Material: peripheral blood. These receptors came from a woman over 75 with active or convalescent COVID-19.

Only one count was recorded for this clone. The chain carries TRBV24-1 and TRBJ2-5; possibly TRBD2 for D (6 bases). Germline loops: CDR1 KGHDR, CDR2 SFDVKD. Trimming shortened V by 3 bases and J by 2 bases, and 15 bases separated the two germline ends. The CDR3 sequence is 16 residues long. The CDR3, as DNA: TGTGCCACCAGTGATCCCGGGACTCGCTTTCAAGAGACCCAGTACTTC. This sequence encodes CATSDPGTRFQETQYF.

This rearrangement joins TRBV27 to TRBJ2-2; the D gene is possibly TRBD1 (6 bases). Germline V gene sequence: CDR1 MNHEY, CDR2 SMNVEV (reference sequence). V was pared by 4 bases and J by 5 bases, with 14 bases between. CDR3 size: 15 residues. The CDR3 spells CASSWAGVYTGELFF. In nucleotides, the CDR3 is TGTGCCAGCAGTTGGGCAGGGGTGTATACCGGGGAGCTGTTTTTT.

This clone has a single count. The rearrangement joins TRBV5-1 to TRBJ2-3, with D perhaps matching TRBD2 (6 bases). Between the trimmed V and J ends, which lost 3 bases and 0 bases, there was a span of 8 bases. The CDR3 is 14 amino acids. Germline V gene lookup returns CDR1 SGHRS and CDR2 YFSETQ. DNA for the CDR3: TGCGCCAGCAGCTCCGGGACTAGCACAGATACGCAGTATTTT. It translates to CASSSGTSTDTQYF.

V usage is TRBV9 and J usage is TRBJ2-1; TRBD2 aligns across 7 bases. The germline gives CDR1 SGDLS, CDR2 YYNGEE. The CDR3 is 14 residues long. Trimming removed 0 bases from V and 12 bases from J; junction bases left unmatched: 9. The CDR3 sequence: CASSVESSGQTQFF. The CDR3 DNA is TGTGCCAGCAGCGTAGAGTCTAGCGGCCAAACGCAGTTCTTC.

The V call is TRBV6-5, the J call TRBJ2-7, with D maybe TRBD2 (6 bases). Germline CDR1 reads MNHEY; CDR2 reads SVGAGI. This CDR3 contains 12 residues. Trimming stripped 8 bases from V and 6 bases from J, with 14 bases between. In DNA, the CDR3 is TGTGCCAGCGGGCCCTTAGCGGTCGAGCAGTACTTC. The encoded protein is CASGPLAVEQYF.

This rearrangement joins TRBV4-1 to TRBJ1-2, with D maybe TRBD1 (6 bases). The V end lost 1 base, the J end lost 2 bases, and 20 bases lay between the germline ends. Germline CDR1 is MGHRA and CDR2 is YSYEKL. The CDR3 has 18 residues. This CDR3 reads CASSQADLRAGENYGYTF. In DNA form, the CDR3 reads TGCGCCAGCAGCCAAGCCGATCTTCGGGCAGGGGAAAACTATGGCTACACCTTC.

This clone was seen once. The genes are TRBV4-1 and TRBJ2-7, with TRBD2 matching over 13 bases. The V segment lost 4 bases and the J segment 0 bases; nucleotides outside the gene matches: 3. Germline V gives CDR1 MGHRA, CDR2 YSYEKL. There are 16 residues in the CDR3. The CDR3 here is CASSPRTSGSSYEQYF. The CDR3 nucleotides read TGCGCCAGCAGCCCTCGGACTAGCGGGAGCTCCTACGAGCAGTACTTC.

The CDR3 loop is CASSPTGQGNTEAFF. CDR3 nucleotides: TGTGCCAGCTCACCAACAGGACAAGGGAACACTGAAGCTTTCTTT. This sequence joins TRBV18 and TRBJ1-1, with D possibly being TRBD1 (5 bases). Between the trimmed V and J ends, which lost 2 bases and 1 base, there was a span of 11 bases. This CDR3 contains 15 residues. Germline V gene sequence: CDR1 KGHSH, CDR2 LQKENI.

This chain joins TRBV6-1 and TRBJ2-7; 15 bases match TRBD2. V dropped 2 bases and J dropped 4; count of bases not matched to a gene: 9. The CDR3 is made up of 18 amino acids. CDR1 is MNHNS, CDR2 SASEGT, per germline. The chain's CDR3 is CASSETVTGLAGGYEQYF. The CDR3 DNA reads TGTGCCAGCAGTGAAACGGTTACAGGACTAGCGGGAGGGTACGAGCAGTACTTC.

This clone has only one observation. The chain joins TRBV3-1 (or the pseudogene TRBV3-2) to TRBJ2-1; D is possibly TRBD2 (5 bases). The V end was cut by 1 base, the J end by 4 bases, with 11 bases between. The V gene's germline CDR1 is LGHDT and CDR2 YNNKEL (reference sequence). CDR3 size: 15 residues. The CDR3 protein is CASSQAGGGYNEQFF. As DNA, the CDR3 is TGTGCCAGCAGCCAAGCCGGAGGCGGGTACAATGAGCAGTTCTTC.

The rearrangement links TRBV27 to TRBJ2-5; 10 bases are a match to TRBD2. The CDR3 totals 15 residues. V trimming: 5 bases; J trimming: 6 bases; junction bases outside the gene matches: 9. The V gene's germline CDR1 is MNHEY and CDR2 SMNVEV (reference sequence). In DNA, the CDR3 is TGTGCCAGCAGTCCTAGTATAGCGGGAGGAAAGACCCAGTACTTC. It translates to CASSPSIAGGKTQYF.

With respect to this clone: The junction departs from the called germline gene at one end, perhaps through a read error. The V and J genes are TRBV7-7 and TRBJ1-4; 8 bases are shared with TRBD1. CDR1 SSHAT and CDR2 FNYEAQ come from the germline V gene (reference sequence). This CDR3 is built from 14 residues. The CDR3 region is CASSAGTGNEKLFF. The CDR3 coding sequence is TGTGCTAGCAGCGCCGGGACAGGTAATGAAAAACTGTTTTTT.

The chain carries TRBV7-9 and TRBJ2-7; D is undetermined. Germline-derived CDR1 and CDR2 are SEHNR and FQNEAQ (reference sequence). The CDR3 loop spans 13 amino acids. Trimming took off 1 base at V and 1 base at J, with 5 bases between the two ends. CDR3 region: CASSLEQSYEQYF. The CDR3 bases are TGTGCCAGCAGCTTAGAACAGTCCTACGAGCAGTACTTC.

This rearrangement joins TRBV27 to TRBJ2-1; the match to TRBD2 covers 8 bases. The germline gives CDR1 MNHEY, CDR2 SMNVEV (reference sequence). The V segment lost 8 bases and the J segment 0 bases; nucleotides outside the gene matches: 3. The CDR3 covers 14 residues. CDR3 region: CASCRGGSYNEQFF. CDR3 bases: TGTGCCAGCTGTCGGGGGGGCTCCTACAATGAGCAGTTCTTC.

CDR3 sequence reads: CATRKGGLAGPGGADTQYF. CDR3 in DNA: TGTGCCACCAGAAAGGGGGGACTAGCGGGCCCAGGTGGCGCAGATACGCAGTATTTT. The J gene is TRBJ2-3, the V gene TRBV11-2, with 12 nucleotides matching TRBD2. Germline CDR1 reads SGHAT; CDR2 reads FQNNGV. V was pared by 10 bases and J by 4 bases, with 21 bases of the junction left unmatched. This CDR3 contains 19 residues. Looking up the rest from reference TRBV11-2 and TRBJ2-3 gives the full variable domain: EAGVAQSPRYKIIEKRQSVAFWCNPISGHATLYWYQQILGQGPKLLIQFQNNGVVDDSQLPKDRFSAERLKGVDSTLKIQPAKLEDSAVYLCATRKGGLAGPGGADTQYFGPGTRLTVL.

The chain uses TRBV15 and TRBJ2-3, with unresolved D. Trimming took 0 bases from V and 6 from J, leaving 7 bases between them. The CDR3 sequence is 13 residues long. From germline, CDR1 is LNHNV and CDR2 YYDKDF (reference sequence). The CDR3 loop is CATSREARDTQYF. As DNA, the CDR3 is TGTGCCACCAGCAGAGAAGCCCGTGATACGCAGTATTTT.

This clone has a single count. The gene calls are TRBV7-2 and TRBJ2-1, with 7 bases aligning to TRBD2. The CDR3 covers 14 residues. With 11 bases clipped from V and 7 bases from J, the junction kept 14 bases outside the gene matches. Germline CDR1 reads SGHTA; CDR2 reads FQGNSA. CDR3 DNA sequence: TGTGCCCGACGAAGAGCGGGGCGGGGAAATGAGCAGTTCTTC. Amino acid sequence: CARRRAGRGNEQFF.